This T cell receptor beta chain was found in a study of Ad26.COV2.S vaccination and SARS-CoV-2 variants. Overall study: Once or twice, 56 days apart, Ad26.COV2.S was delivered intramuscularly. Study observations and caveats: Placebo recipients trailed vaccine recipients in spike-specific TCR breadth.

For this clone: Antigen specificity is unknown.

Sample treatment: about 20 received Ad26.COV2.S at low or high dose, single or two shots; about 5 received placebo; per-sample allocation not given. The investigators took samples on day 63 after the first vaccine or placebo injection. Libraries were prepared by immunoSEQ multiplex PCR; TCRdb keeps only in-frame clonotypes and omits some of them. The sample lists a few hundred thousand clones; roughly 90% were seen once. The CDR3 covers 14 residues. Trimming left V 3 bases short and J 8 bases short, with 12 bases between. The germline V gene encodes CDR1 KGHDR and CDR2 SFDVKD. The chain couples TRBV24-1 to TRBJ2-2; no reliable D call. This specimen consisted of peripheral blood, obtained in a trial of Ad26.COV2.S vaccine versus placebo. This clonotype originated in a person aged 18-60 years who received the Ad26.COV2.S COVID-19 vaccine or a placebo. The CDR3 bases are TGTGCCACCAGTGATCCCGGGTCCCGGGGGGAGCTGTTTTTT. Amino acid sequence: CATSDPGSRGELFF.